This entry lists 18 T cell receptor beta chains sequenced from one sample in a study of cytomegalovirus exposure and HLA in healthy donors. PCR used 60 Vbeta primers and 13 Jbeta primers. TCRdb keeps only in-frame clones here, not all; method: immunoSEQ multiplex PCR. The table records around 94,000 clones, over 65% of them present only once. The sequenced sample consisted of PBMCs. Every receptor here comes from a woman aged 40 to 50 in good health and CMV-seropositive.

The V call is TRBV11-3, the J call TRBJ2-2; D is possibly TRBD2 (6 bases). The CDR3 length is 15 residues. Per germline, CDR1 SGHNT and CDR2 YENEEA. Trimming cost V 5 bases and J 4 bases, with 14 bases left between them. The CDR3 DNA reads TGTGCCAGCAGCCCCAGGGTGGGGGGCACCGGGGAGCTGTTTTTT. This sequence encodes CASSPRVGGTGELFF.

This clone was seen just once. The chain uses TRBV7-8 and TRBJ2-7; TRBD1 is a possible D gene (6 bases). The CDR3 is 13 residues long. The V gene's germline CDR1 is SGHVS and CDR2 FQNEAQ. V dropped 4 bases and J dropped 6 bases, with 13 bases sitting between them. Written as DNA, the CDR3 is TGTGCCAGCAGCTCCAGGGGATGGAGCGAGCAGTACTTC. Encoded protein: CASSSRGWSEQYF.

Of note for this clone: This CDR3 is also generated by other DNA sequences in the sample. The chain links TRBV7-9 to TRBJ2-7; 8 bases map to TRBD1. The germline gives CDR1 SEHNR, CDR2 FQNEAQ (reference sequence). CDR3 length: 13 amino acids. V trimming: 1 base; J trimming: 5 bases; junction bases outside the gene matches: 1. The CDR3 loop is CASSLGQGNEQYF. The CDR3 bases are TGTGCCAGCAGCTTAGGACAGGGGAACGAGCAGTACTTC.

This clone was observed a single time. CDR3: CASSPPSREGDTQYF. CDR3 nucleotides: TGCGCCAGCAGCCCCCCTTCCCGGGAGGGGGATACGCAGTATTTT. The gene calls are TRBV5-1 and TRBJ2-3; 8 nucleotides agree with TRBD2. Germline V CDR1 and CDR2: SGHRS, YFSETQ. V gave up 4 bases and J gave up 6 bases; unmatched junction bases: 10. The CDR3 totals 15 residues.

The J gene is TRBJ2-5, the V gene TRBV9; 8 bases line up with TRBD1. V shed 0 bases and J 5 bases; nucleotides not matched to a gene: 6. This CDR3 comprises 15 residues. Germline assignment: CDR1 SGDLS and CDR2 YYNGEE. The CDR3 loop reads CASSVVQGAIETQYF. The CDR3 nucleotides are TGTGCCAGCAGCGTAGTCCAGGGGGCGATCGAGACCCAGTACTTC.

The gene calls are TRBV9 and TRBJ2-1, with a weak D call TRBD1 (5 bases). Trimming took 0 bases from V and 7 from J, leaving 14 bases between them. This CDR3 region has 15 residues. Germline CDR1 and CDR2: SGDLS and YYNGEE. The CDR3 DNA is TGTGCCAGCAGCGTAGCTCCAATAGGGGCGAATGAGCAGTTCTTC. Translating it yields CASSVAPIGANEQFF.

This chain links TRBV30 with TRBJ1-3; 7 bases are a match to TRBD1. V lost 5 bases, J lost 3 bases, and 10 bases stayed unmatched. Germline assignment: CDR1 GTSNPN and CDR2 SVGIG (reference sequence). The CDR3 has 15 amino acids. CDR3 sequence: CAWDNRGDFGNTIYF. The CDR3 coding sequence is TGTGCCTGGGACAACAGGGGAGATTTTGGAAACACCATATATTTT.

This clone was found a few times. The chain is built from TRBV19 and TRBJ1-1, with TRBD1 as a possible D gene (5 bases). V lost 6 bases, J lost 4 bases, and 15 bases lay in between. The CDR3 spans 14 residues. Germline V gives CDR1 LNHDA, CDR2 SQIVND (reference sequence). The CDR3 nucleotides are TGTGCCAGTAGCTCAGGGACGGAGGGCACTGAAGCTTTCTTT. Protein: CASSSGTEGTEAFF.

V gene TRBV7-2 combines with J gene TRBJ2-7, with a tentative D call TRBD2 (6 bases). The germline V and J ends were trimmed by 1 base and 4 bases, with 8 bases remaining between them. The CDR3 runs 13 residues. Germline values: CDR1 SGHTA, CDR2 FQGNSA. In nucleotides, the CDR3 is TGTGCCAGCAGCTTAGTGGAGGGGTACGAGCAGTACTTC. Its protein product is CASSLVEGYEQYF.

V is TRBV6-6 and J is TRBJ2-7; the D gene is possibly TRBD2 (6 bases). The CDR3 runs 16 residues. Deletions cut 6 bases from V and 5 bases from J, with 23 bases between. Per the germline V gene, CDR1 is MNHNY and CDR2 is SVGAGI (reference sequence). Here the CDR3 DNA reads TGTGCCAGCAGGTCCCCCGGACTACCGATCGGCAACGAGCAGTACTTC. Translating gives CASRSPGLPIGNEQYF.

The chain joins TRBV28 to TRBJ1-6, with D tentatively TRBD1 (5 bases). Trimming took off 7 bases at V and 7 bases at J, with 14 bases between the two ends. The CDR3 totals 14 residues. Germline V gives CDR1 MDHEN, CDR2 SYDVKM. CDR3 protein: CASIPQGGNSPLHF. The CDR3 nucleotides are TGTGCCAGCATTCCCCAGGGAGGGAATTCACCCCTCCACTTT.

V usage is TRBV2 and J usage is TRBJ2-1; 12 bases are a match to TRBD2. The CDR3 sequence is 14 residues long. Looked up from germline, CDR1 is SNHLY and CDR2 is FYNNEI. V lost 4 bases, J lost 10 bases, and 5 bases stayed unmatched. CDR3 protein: CASSAETSGSEQFF. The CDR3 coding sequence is TGTGCCAGCAGTGCCGAGACTAGCGGGAGCGAGCAGTTCTTC.

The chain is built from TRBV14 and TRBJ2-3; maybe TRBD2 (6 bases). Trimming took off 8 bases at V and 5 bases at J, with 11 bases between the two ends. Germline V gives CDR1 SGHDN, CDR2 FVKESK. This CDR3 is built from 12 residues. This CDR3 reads CASGSAGDTQYF. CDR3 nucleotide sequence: TGTGCCAGCGGGTCAGCGGGAGATACGCAGTATTTT. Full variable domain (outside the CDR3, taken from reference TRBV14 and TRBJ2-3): EAGVTQFPSHSVIEKGQTVTLRCDPISGHDNLYWYRRVMGKEIKFLLHFVKESKQDESGMPNNRFLAERTGGTYSTLKVQPAELEDSGVYFCASGSAGDTQYFGPGTRLTVL.

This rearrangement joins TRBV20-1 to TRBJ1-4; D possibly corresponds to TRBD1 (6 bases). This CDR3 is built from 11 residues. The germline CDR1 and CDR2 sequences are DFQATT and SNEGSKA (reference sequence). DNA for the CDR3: TGCGCAACAGGGTTCGGTGAAAAACTGTTTTTT. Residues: CATGFGEKLFF.

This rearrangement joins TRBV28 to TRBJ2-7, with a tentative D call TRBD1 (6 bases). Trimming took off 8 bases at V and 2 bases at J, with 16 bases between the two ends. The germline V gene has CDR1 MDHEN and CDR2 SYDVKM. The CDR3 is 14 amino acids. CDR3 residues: CASLRQVPPYEQYF. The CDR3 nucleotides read TGTGCCAGCCTCCGACAGGTTCCTCCCTACGAGCAGTACTTC.

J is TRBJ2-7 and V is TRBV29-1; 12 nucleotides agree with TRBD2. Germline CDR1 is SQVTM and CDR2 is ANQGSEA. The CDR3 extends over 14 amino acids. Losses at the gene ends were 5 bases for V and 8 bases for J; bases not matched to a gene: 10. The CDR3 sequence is CSVNTGLAGEKQYF. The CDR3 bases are TGCAGCGTTAATACGGGACTAGCGGGTGAGAAGCAGTACTTC.

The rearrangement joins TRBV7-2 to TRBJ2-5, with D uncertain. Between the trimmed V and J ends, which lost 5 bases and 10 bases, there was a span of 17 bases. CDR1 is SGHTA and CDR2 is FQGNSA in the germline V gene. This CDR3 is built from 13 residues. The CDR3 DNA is TGTGCCAGCAGCCCCGTGTCGAGGCTAGACCAGTACTTC. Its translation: CASSPVSRLDQYF.

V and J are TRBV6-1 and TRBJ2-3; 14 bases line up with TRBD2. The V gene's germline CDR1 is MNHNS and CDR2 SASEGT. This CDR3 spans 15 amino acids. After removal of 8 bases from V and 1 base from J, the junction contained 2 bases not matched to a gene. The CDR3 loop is CASRGLAGGTDTQYF. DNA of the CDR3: TGTGCCAGCCGGGGACTAGCGGGGGGCACAGATACGCAGTATTTT.